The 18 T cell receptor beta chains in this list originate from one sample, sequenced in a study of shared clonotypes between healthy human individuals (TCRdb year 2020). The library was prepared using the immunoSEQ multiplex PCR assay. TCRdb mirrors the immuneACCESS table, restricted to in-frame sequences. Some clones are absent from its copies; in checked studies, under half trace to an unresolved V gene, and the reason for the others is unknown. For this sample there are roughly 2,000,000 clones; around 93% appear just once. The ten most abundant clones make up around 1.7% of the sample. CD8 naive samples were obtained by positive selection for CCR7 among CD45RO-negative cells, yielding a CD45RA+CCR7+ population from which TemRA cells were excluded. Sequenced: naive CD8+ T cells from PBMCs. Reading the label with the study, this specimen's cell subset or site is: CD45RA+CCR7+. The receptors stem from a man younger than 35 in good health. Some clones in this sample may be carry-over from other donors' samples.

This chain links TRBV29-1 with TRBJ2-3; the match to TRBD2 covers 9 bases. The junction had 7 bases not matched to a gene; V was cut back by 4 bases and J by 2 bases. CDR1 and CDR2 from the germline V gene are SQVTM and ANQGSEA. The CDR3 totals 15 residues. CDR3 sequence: CSVVLSGRTTDTQYF. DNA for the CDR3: TGCAGCGTTGTATTGAGCGGGAGGACCACAGATACGCAGTATTTT.

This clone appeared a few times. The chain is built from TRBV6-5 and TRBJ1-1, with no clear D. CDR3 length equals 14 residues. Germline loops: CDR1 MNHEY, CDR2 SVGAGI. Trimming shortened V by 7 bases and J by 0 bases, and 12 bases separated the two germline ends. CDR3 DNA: TGTGCCAGCAAGATGGGCATCATGAACACTGAAGCTTTCTTT. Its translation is CASKMGIMNTEAFF.

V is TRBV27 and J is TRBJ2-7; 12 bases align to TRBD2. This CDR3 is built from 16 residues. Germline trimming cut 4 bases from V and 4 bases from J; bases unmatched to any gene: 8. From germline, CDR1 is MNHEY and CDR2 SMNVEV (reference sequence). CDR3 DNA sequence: TGTGCCAGCAGTTCCCTTTGGACTAGCGGGACTTACGAGCAGTACTTC. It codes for CASSSLWTSGTYEQYF.

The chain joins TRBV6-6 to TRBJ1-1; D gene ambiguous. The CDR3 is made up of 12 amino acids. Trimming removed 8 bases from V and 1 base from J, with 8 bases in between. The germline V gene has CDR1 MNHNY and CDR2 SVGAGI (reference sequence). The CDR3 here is CASGVSNTEAFF. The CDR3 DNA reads TGTGCCAGCGGAGTATCGAACACTGAAGCTTTCTTT.

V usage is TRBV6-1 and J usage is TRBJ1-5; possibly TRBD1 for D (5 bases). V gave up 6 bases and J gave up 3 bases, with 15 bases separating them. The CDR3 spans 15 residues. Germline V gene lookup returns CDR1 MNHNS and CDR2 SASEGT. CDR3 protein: CASSSYSGTNQPQHF. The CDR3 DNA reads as TGTGCCAGCAGCTCCTACTCAGGGACCAATCAGCCCCAGCATTTT.

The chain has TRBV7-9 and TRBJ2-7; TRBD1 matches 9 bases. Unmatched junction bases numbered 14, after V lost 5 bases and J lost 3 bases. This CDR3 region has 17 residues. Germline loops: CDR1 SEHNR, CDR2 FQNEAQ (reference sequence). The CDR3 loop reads CASSMPKGQGLVYEQYF. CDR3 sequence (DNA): TGTGCCAGCAGCATGCCTAAGGGACAGGGTTTAGTCTACGAGCAGTACTTC.

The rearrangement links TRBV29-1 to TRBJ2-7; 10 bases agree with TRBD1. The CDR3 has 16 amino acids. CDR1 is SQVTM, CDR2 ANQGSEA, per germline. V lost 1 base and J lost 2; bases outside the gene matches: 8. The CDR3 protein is CSVEAMIGTGAYEQYF. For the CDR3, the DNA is TGCAGCGTTGAAGCCATGATTGGGACAGGGGCCTACGAGCAGTACTTC.

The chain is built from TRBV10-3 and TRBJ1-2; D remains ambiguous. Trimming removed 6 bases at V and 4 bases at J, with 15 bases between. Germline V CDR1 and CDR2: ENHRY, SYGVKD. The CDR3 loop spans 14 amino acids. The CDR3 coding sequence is TGTGCCATCAGGGATCCGGGGTCCACCTATGGCTACACCTTC. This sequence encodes CAIRDPGSTYGYTF.

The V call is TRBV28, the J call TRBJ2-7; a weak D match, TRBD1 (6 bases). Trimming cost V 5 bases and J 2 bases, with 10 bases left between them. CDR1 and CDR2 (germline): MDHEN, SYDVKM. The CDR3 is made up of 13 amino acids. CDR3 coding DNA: TGTGCCAGCAGTCCAGGACAGCCCTACGAGCAGTACTTC. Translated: CASSPGQPYEQYF. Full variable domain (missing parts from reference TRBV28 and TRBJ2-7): DVKVTQSSRYLVKRTGEKVFLECVQDMDHENMFWYRQDPGLGLRLIYFSYDVKMKEKGDIPEGYSVSREKKERFSLILESASTNQTSMYLCASSPGQPYEQYFGPGTRLTVT.

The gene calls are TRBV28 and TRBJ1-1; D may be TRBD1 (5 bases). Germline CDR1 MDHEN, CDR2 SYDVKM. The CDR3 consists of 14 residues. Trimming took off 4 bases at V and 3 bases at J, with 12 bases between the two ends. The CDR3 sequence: CASSWSAGHTEAFF. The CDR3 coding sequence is TGTGCCAGCAGTTGGTCGGCAGGGCACACTGAAGCTTTCTTT. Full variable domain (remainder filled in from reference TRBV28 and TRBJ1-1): DVKVTQSSRYLVKRTGEKVFLECVQDMDHENMFWYRQDPGLGLRLIYFSYDVKMKEKGDIPEGYSVSREKKERFSLILESASTNQTSMYLCASSWSAGHTEAFFGQGTRLTVV.

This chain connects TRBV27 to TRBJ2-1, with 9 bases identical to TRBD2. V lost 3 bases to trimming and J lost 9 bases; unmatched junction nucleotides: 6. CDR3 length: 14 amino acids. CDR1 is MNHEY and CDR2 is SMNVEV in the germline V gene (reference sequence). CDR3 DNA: TGTGCCAGCAGTTTGACAGGCGGGGGGGGTGAGCAGTTCTTC. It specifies CASSLTGGGGEQFF.

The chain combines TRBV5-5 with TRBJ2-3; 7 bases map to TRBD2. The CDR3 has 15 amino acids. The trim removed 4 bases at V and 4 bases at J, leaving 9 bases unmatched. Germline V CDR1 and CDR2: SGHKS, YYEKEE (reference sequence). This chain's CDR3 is CASSPTRGSPDTQYF. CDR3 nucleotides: TGTGCCAGCAGCCCCACTCGCGGGAGCCCAGATACGCAGTATTTT.

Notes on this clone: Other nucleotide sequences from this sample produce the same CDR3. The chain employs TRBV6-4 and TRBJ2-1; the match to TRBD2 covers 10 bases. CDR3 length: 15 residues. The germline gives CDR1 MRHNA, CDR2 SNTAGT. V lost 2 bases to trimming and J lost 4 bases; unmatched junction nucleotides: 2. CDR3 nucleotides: TGTGCCAGCAGTGACGGAGCGGGAGGGTACAATGAGCAGTTCTTC. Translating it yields CASSDGAGGYNEQFF.

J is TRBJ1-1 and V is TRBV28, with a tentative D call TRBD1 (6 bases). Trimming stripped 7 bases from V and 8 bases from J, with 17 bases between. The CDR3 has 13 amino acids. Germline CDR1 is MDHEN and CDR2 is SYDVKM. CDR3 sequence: CASTMTGWGEAFF. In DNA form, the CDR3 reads TGTGCCAGCACTATGACAGGTTGGGGGGAAGCTTTCTTT.

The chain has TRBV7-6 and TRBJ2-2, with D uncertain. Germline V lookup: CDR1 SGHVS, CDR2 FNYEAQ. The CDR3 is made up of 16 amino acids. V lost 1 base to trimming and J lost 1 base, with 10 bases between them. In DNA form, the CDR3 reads TGTGCCAGCAGCTTAGTTCTCCTCCGGAACACCGGGGAGCTGTTTTTT. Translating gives CASSLVLLRNTGELFF.

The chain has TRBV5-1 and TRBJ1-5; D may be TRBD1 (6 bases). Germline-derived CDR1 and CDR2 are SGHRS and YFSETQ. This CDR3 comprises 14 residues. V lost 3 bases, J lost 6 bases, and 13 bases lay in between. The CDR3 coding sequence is TGCGCCAGCAGCTCGGACAGACCCCCTCAGCCCCAGCATTTT. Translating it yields CASSSDRPPQPQHF.

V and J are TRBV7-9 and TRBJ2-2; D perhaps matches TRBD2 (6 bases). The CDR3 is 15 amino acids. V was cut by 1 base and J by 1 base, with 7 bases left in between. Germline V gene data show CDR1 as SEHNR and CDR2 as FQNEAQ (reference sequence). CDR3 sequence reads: CASSLGGMNTGELFF. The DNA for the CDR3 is TGTGCCAGCAGCTTAGGCGGGATGAACACCGGGGAGCTGTTTTTT.

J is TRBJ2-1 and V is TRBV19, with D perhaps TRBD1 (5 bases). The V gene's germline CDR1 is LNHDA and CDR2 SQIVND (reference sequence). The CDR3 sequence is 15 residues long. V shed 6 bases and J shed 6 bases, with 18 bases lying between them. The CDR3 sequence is CASSLLVGPFNEQFF. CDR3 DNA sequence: TGTGCCAGTAGCCTTCTTGTGGGGCCCTTCAATGAGCAGTTCTTC.